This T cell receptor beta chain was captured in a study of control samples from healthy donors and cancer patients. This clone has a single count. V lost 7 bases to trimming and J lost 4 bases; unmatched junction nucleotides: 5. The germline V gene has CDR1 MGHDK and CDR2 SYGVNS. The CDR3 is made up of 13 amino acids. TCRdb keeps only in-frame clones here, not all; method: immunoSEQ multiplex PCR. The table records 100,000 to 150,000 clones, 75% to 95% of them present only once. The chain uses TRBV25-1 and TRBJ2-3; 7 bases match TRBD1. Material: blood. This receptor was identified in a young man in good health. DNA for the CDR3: TGTGCCAGCAACGAACAGGGGCCAGATACGCAGTATTTT. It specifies CASNEQGPDTQYF.